Following are 28 T cell receptor beta chains from one sample sequenced in a study of T cell repertoires in cytomegalovirus infection. TCRdb analysed the reads with MiXCR anew, one entry per CDR3 protein. This sample yields approximately 70,000 distinct CDR3 sequences, of which 3.5% to 4% are seen a single time; around 22% belongs to the top ten. The source material was PBMCs. Receptors were obtained from a human donor in good health (CMV status not recorded). Some clones in this sample may be carry-over from other donors' samples.

This clonotype was picked up many times. The V gene is TRBV25-1, the J gene TRBJ1-1, with unresolved D. The germline CDR1 and CDR2 sequences are MGHDK and SYGVNS. With 6 bases removed from V and 4 bases from J, the gap between germline ends came to 15 bases. The CDR3 extends over 14 amino acids. CDR3 in DNA: TGTGCCAGCAGCCCCGCCCGGTGGGGCACTGAAGCTTTCTTT. Encoded protein: CASSPARWGTEAFF.

A single count supports this clonotype. One base away lies a much larger clone, so this may be a sequencing read error. V usage is TRBV12-3 or TRBV12-4 and J usage is TRBJ2-1; 8 bases map to TRBD2. This CDR3 comprises 15 residues. With 1 base clipped from V and 9 bases from J, the junction kept 8 bases outside the gene matches. This CDR3 reads CASSLVAGRPSEQFF. In nucleotides, the CDR3 is TGTGCCAGCAGTTTAGTAGCGGGGCGGCCCTCTGAGCAGTTCTTC.

This clonotype was counted many times. The chain carries TRBV7-2 and TRBJ2-5; D gene unclear. CDR1 and CDR2 from the germline V gene are SGHTA and FQGNSA. Trimming removed 5 bases from V and 4 bases from J, with 17 bases in between. The CDR3 contains 15 residues. CDR3 loop: CASSLLTTPRETQYF. For the CDR3, the DNA is TGTGCCAGCAGCCTGCTAACCACCCCGAGAGAGACCCAGTACTTC.

The rearrangement uses TRBV29-1 and TRBJ2-5, with 9 bases lining up with TRBD2. V was clipped by 7 bases and J by 5 bases; unmatched bases: 5. Germline values: CDR1 SQVTM, CDR2 ANQGSEA. This CDR3 contains 12 residues. The CDR3 loop reads CSGAGGVETQYF. Written as DNA, the CDR3 is TGCAGCGGAGCGGGAGGCGTTGAGACCCAGTACTTC.

This clonotype has a count of ten or more. This chain links TRBV20-1 with TRBJ1-1; D not certain. The length of the CDR3 is 12 residues. Trimming removed 8 bases from V and 1 base from J, with 11 bases in between. Per germline, CDR1 DFQATT and CDR2 SNEGSKA (reference sequence). The CDR3 DNA reads TGCAGTTTAGTAGGAGCGAACACTGAAGCTTTCTTT. Translated, it gives CSLVGANTEAFF.

This clonotype was observed at least ten times. V and J are TRBV7-2 and TRBJ1-2, with a weak D call TRBD1 (5 bases). This CDR3 is built from 15 residues. CDR1 and CDR2 (germline): SGHTA, FQGNSA. V lost 2 bases to trimming and J lost 4 bases, with 14 bases between them. CDR3 nucleotide sequence: TGTGCCAGCAGCTTACCCATTCAGGGCGGCTATGGCTACACCTTC. As protein: CASSLPIQGGYGYTF. Supplemented by reference TRBV7-2 and TRBJ1-2, the full variable domain reads GAGVSQSPSNKVTEKGKDVELRCDPISGHTALYWYRQSLGQGLEFLIYFQGNSAPDKSGLPSDRFSAERTGGSVSTLTIQRTQQEDSAVYLCASSLPIQGGYGYTFGSGTRLTVV.

This clonotype showed up many times. The chain employs TRBV7-9 and TRBJ2-7, with a weak D call TRBD2 (5 bases). The V gene lost 2 bases and the J gene lost 2 bases, with 13 bases spanning the gap. Germline loops: CDR1 SEHNR, CDR2 FQNEAQ (reference sequence). CDR3 size: 15 residues. The CDR3 protein is CASSLPGLATYEQYF. For the CDR3, the DNA is TGTGCCAGCAGCTTACCCGGACTCGCAACCTACGAGCAGTACTTC.

Ten or more counts support this clonotype. The rearrangement links TRBV7-2 to TRBJ1-6, with TRBD1 identical over 8 bases. Germline assignment: CDR1 SGHTA and CDR2 FQGNSA. The CDR3 consists of 15 residues. V trimming: 3 bases; J trimming: 9 bases; junction bases outside the gene matches: 7. CDR3 region: CASSFLTGDTSPLHF. The CDR3 DNA is TGTGCCAGCAGCTTCCTGACAGGGGACACTTCACCCCTCCACTTT.

This clonotype was seen repeatedly, ten times or more. CDR3 nucleotide sequence: TGTGCCAGCAGCCTAACTGCGACAGCCAACTATGGCTACACCTTC. This encodes CASSLTATANYGYTF. This chain connects TRBV7-2 to TRBJ1-2; D is possibly TRBD1 (5 bases). The CDR3 contains 15 residues. Germline V gene sequence: CDR1 SGHTA, CDR2 FQGNSA. The V and J ends lost 5 bases and 2 bases respectively, with 15 bases between them. The variable domain in full, completed from reference TRBV7-2 and TRBJ1-2, reads GAGVSQSPSNKVTEKGKDVELRCDPISGHTALYWYRQSLGQGLEFLIYFQGNSAPDKSGLPSDRFSAERTGGSVSTLTIQRTQQEDSAVYLCASSLTATANYGYTFGSGTRLTVV.

The table lists this clonotype with many counts. V is TRBV7-2 and J is TRBJ1-5; no clear D. V was clipped by 2 bases and J by 4 bases, with 6 bases between them. The CDR3 length is 13 residues. Looked up from germline, CDR1 is SGHTA and CDR2 is FQGNSA. CDR3 residues: CASSLHRNQPQHF. The CDR3 DNA reads as TGTGCCAGCAGCTTACATAGGAATCAGCCCCAGCATTTT.

This clonotype was counted ten times or more. V and J are TRBV7-2 and TRBJ1-1; D not certain. V was clipped by 5 bases and J by 2 bases, with 9 bases between them. CDR3 length: 13 amino acids. Germline loops: CDR1 SGHTA, CDR2 FQGNSA. CDR3 sequence reads: CASSLTTNTEAFF. The CDR3 DNA is TGTGCCAGCAGCCTCACAACCAACACTGAAGCTTTCTTT.

This clonotype has a count of ten or more. The rearrangement uses TRBV27 and TRBJ1-5; 7 bases are shared with TRBD1. CDR1 and CDR2 from the germline V gene are MNHEY and SMNVEV (reference sequence). The CDR3 extends over 14 amino acids. The J segment lost 5 bases and the V segment lost 6 bases, leaving 7 bases of the junction unmatched. The CDR3 sequence: CASSLQGRDQPQHF. CDR3 in DNA: TGTGCCAGCAGCCTACAGGGGAGGGATCAGCCCCAGCATTTT.

This clonotype has ten or more counts. The chain carries TRBV12-3 or TRBV12-4 and TRBJ1-2; no clear D gene. V dropped 7 bases and J dropped 5 bases, with 29 bases sitting between them. CDR3 size: 18 residues. CDR3 protein: CASTRWAGKTTNGYGYTF. The CDR3, as DNA: TGTGCCAGCACCCGTTGGGCGGGGAAAACAACGAATGGATATGGCTACACCTTC.

This clonotype has more than one count but fewer than ten. The chain couples TRBV4-1 to TRBJ1-5, with D hard to call. V was cut by 1 base and J by 0 bases, with 7 bases left in between. Germline V gene sequence: CDR1 MGHRA, CDR2 YSYEKL. The length of the CDR3 is 15 residues. The CDR3 sequence is CASSQGWDSNQPQHF. The CDR3 region has the DNA TGCGCCAGCAGCCAAGGCTGGGATAGCAATCAGCCCCAGCATTTT.

This clonotype was seen ten or more times. The rearrangement uses TRBV7-2 and TRBJ1-1; 7 nucleotides agree with TRBD1. Trimming removed 2 bases from V and 4 bases from J; junction bases left unmatched: 10. Per germline, CDR1 SGHTA and CDR2 FQGNSA. The CDR3 spans 16 residues. This CDR3 is CASSLQGEIRSTEAFF. The CDR3 DNA reads TGTGCCAGCAGCTTACAGGGGGAAATTCGGAGCACTGAAGCTTTCTTT.

This clonotype was seen ten or more times. The chain combines TRBV5-1 with TRBJ2-7; D is possibly TRBD1 (5 bases). V was trimmed by 2 bases and J by 0 bases, leaving 6 bases between them. CDR1 is SGHRS and CDR2 is YFSETQ in the germline V gene. The CDR3 is 13 amino acids. CDR3: CASSFDSSYEQYF. The CDR3 coding sequence is TGCGCCAGCAGCTTCGACAGCTCCTACGAGCAGTACTTC.

This clonotype was found many times. V and J are TRBV7-8 and TRBJ2-3; the match to TRBD2 covers 10 bases. Trimming cost V 2 bases and J 5 bases; bases outside gene matches: 4. This CDR3 spans 15 amino acids. The germline V gene has CDR1 SGHVS and CDR2 FQNEAQ. CDR3 sequence: CASSLPSGSGDTQYF. For the CDR3, the DNA is TGTGCCAGCAGCTTACCTAGCGGGAGTGGAGATACGCAGTATTTT.

In this sample, this clonotype turned up many times. V gene TRBV7-2 combines with J gene TRBJ2-7, with no clear D. The CDR3 is 15 residues long. CDR1 is SGHTA, CDR2 FQGNSA, per germline. Trimming stripped 0 bases from V and 2 bases from J, with 11 bases between. CDR3 sequence: CASSLAAVGTYEQYF. In nucleotides, the CDR3 is TGTGCCAGCAGCTTAGCGGCAGTGGGGACCTACGAGCAGTACTTC.

This clonotype was found many times. The V gene is TRBV7-2, the J gene TRBJ2-1; 11 bases map to TRBD2. The CDR3 has 16 amino acids. Trimming at V came to 5 bases and at J to 4 bases, leaving 7 bases not matched to a gene. The germline V gene encodes CDR1 SGHTA and CDR2 FQGNSA. This chain's CDR3 is CASSAASGGLYNEQFF. The CDR3, as DNA: TGTGCCAGCAGCGCCGCTAGCGGGGGGCTATACAATGAGCAGTTCTTC.

This clonotype was detected ten times or more. The chain is built from TRBV19 and TRBJ2-5; possible D gene TRBD2, 5 bases. The ends were cut back, 0 bases at V and 2 bases at J, with 13 bases in the middle. Germline V lookup: CDR1 LNHDA, CDR2 SQIVND (reference sequence). CDR3 length: 16 amino acids. CDR3 loop: CASSIDSATAQETQYF. In DNA, the CDR3 is TGTGCCAGTAGTATAGATAGCGCAACAGCTCAAGAGACCCAGTACTTC.

This clonotype was counted at least ten times. This chain joins TRBV27 and TRBJ2-1, with D perhaps assigned TRBD1 or TRBD2 (5 bases each). Germline CDR1 is MNHEY and CDR2 is SMNVEV (reference sequence). This CDR3 is built from 15 residues. V lost 6 bases, J lost 6 bases, and 18 bases lay in between. CDR3 in amino acids: CASRWGSDAGNEQFF. The CDR3 nucleotides are TGTGCCAGCAGATGGGGGAGCGATGCCGGCAATGAGCAGTTCTTC.

This clonotype has at least ten counts. This chain connects TRBV6-1 to TRBJ1-5; D gene unclear. The germline gives CDR1 MNHNS, CDR2 SASEGT. Trimming cost V 6 bases and J 1 base, with 13 bases left between them. This CDR3 contains 15 residues. CDR3 DNA: TGTGCCAGCAGACCGGGTCCTGTGAGCAATCAGCCCCAGCATTTT. Its translation is CASRPGPVSNQPQHF.

This clonotype showed up many times. The chain recombines TRBV7-2 with TRBJ1-4, with D perhaps matching TRBD1 (5 bases). V was pared by 3 bases and J by 7 bases, with 9 bases between. The CDR3 contains 13 residues. Germline CDR1 SGHTA, CDR2 FQGNSA. DNA of the CDR3: TGTGCCAGCAGCTTGGACGGGGGTGAAAAACTGTTTTTT. This translates into CASSLDGGEKLFF.

This clonotype was counted ten times or more. This rearrangement joins TRBV7-6 to TRBJ2-6; no definite D call. In germline, CDR1 is SGHVS, CDR2 FNYEAQ. This CDR3 is built from 15 residues. Trimming pared 4 bases from V and 0 bases from J, leaving 7 bases between. CDR3 protein: CASSSGDSGANVLTF. The CDR3 nucleotides are TGTGCCAGCAGCTCCGGAGACTCTGGGGCCAACGTCCTGACTTTC.

Ten or more counts support this clonotype. The chain employs TRBV6-2 or TRBV6-3 and TRBJ1-4; no clear D gene. The V end was cut by 5 bases, the J end by 8 bases, with 9 bases between. Germline CDR1 reads MNHEY; CDR2 reads SVGEGT. The length of the CDR3 is 12 residues. CDR3 sequence reads: CASSSDAEKLFF. CDR3 bases: TGTGCCAGCAGTAGCGATGCCGAAAAACTGTTTTTT.

Many counts were recorded for this clonotype. The CDR3 is CASSFGLASNEQFF. The CDR3 bases are TGTGCCAGCAGCTTCGGACTAGCTTCCAATGAGCAGTTCTTC. J is TRBJ2-1 and V is TRBV7-2; 8 bases map to TRBD2. CDR1 is SGHTA, CDR2 FQGNSA, per germline. This CDR3 contains 14 residues. After removal of 3 bases from V and 6 bases from J, the junction contained 4 bases not matched to a gene.

This clonotype was seen a few times. The V call is TRBV6-2 or TRBV6-3, the J call TRBJ2-5, with TRBD2 identical over 13 bases. V trimming: 6 bases; J trimming: 5 bases; junction bases outside the gene matches: 6. The CDR3 contains 15 residues. Germline CDR1 and CDR2: MNHEY and SVGEGT. CDR3 amino acids: CASSRTSGSRETQYF. Here the CDR3 DNA reads TGTGCCAGCAGCCGGACTAGCGGGAGTCGGGAGACCCAGTACTTC.

This clonotype was counted ten times or more. The chain links TRBV7-6 to TRBJ1-1; no firm D call. V was clipped by 1 base and J by 5 bases, with 14 bases between them. Germline loops: CDR1 SGHVS, CDR2 FNYEAQ. The CDR3 is made up of 15 amino acids. This chain's CDR3 is CASSLGGIGRTEAFF. The CDR3 DNA reads as TGTGCCAGCAGCTTAGGTGGCATAGGGAGAACTGAAGCTTTCTTT.